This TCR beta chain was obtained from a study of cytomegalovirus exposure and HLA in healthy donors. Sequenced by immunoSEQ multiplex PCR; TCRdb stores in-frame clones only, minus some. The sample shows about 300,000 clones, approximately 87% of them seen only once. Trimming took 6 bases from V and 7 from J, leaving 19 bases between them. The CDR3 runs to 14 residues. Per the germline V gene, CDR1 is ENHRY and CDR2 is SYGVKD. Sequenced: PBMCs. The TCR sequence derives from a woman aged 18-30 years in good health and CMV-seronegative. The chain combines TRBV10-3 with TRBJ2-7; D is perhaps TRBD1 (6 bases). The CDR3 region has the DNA TGTGCCATCAGACTCCCACCAGGGGCGGAAGAGCAGTACTTC. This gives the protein CAIRLPPGAEEQYF.